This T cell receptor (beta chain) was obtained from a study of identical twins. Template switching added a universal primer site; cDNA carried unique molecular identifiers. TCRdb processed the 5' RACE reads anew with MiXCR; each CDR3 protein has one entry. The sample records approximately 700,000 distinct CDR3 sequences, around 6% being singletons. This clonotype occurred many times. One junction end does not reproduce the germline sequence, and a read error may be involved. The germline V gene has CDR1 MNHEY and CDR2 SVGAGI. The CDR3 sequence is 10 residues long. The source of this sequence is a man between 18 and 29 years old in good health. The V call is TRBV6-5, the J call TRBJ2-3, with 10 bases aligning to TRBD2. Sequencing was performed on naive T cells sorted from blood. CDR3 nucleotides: TGCGCTAGCGGGAGAGATACGCAGTATTTT. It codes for CASGRDTQYF.